This TCR beta chain was captured in a study of OX40 agonist ivuxolimab in advanced cancers. As for the study more broadly: Ivuxolimab was a fully human IgG2 agonistic monoclonal antibody targeting the costimulatory receptor OX40 (CD134). The dose-escalation cohort was about 86% male with a mean age of roughly 62 years, ranging from roughly 20 to 80. The point of sequencing TCRbeta in the periphery was to test whether ivuxolimab changed TCR sequence diversity and drove clonal T-cell expansion. The paper covers the monotherapy dose-escalation part of the phase I ivuxolimab trial, which included N of about 50 patients. Three dose-escalation patients achieved partial responses, one with hepatocellular carcinoma and two with cutaneous melanoma. Intravenous ivuxolimab was administered to patients every 2 weeks at six dose levels: 0.01, 0.1, 0.3, 1.5, 3 and 10 mg/kg. Of the approximately 54 patients in dose escalation, around 20 had hepatocellular carcinoma, roughly 15 had melanoma, 9 had renal cell carcinoma and 9 had head and neck cancer. Prior anti-PD-1, anti-PD-L1 or anti-CTLA-4 therapy was permitted, and checkpoint inhibitors had been received by less than 45% of dose-escalation patients.

Genomic DNA was isolated from the sorted cells so that the TCRbeta CDR3 region could be sequenced. The immunoSEQ Assay was used to sequence the TCRbeta CDR3 regions. TCRdb took over this immuneACCESS table, retaining in-frame rearrangements with V and J assigned. Such tables are incomplete; in checked studies, under half of the missing clones stem from an unresolved V gene, and the remainder is unexplained. The sample table holds more than 55,000 clones, of which approximately 90% were seen once. The ten largest account for nearly 8.5% of the sample. A note on this clone: No antigen is known for it. No clone much larger than this one lies a single base away; base qualities are absent.

Results the study describes overall, beyond this receptor: Low levels of normalized T-cell clonal expansion were also shown by some nonresponding patients. After ivuxolimab, CD8+ T cells had more expanded clones than CD4+ T cells on average. In partial responders in the 0.1-3.0 mg/kg groups, normalized peripheral clonal expansion was found to be among the lowest, especially among CD8+ T cells. At doses from 0.1 to 3.0 mg/kg, clonal expansion was seen in both CD4+ and CD8+ blood T cells between baseline and week 6. The antigen specificity of the peripheral T cells that underwent clonal expansion was not determined.

Sequences KGHSH (CDR1) and LQKENI (CDR2) are obtained from the germline V gene. Deletion took 3 bases off V and 6 bases off J, with a span of 29 bases between the germline ends. The CDR3 measures 19 amino acids from cysteine to phenylalanine. The entry retains the CDR3 DNA only, 57 bases that are in frame from base 1. Patients with a history of autoimmune disease or receiving systemic immunosuppression were excluded from the trial. Peripheral blood for TCR sequencing was drawn from every dose cohort at baseline, at cycle 4 day 1 and at cycle 7 day 1. The samples were drawn from a first-in-human, open-label, multicenter phase I dose-escalation trial of ivuxolimab. Adults with locally advanced or metastatic melanoma, renal cell carcinoma, hepatocellular carcinoma or head and neck squamous cell carcinoma were enrolled in the trial. Before TCR sequencing, CD4+ and CD8+ T cells were separately sorted from peripheral blood.

The TCR sequence derives from an adult with an advanced solid tumor such as melanoma, head and neck, liver or kidney cancer. The chain couples TRBV18 to TRBJ1-1; the D gene cannot be named for sure. Sequencing used CD4+ or CD8+ T cells sorted from blood, obtained in a trial of the OX40 agonist ivuxolimab. The bases read TGTGCCAGCTCACCCCAAACGGGAGTCTTAACCTGGGTCCGCGCTGAAGCTTTCTTT. This translates into CASSPQTGVLTWVRAEAFF. Reference TRBV18 and TRBJ1-1 proteins supply the regions before and after the CDR3; the full variable domain is: NAGVMQNPRHLVRRRGQEARLRCSPMKGHSHVYWYRQLPEEGLKFMVYLQKENIIDESGMPKERFSAEFPKEGPSILRIQQVVRGDSAAYFCASSPQTGVLTWVRAEAFFGQGTRLTVV.